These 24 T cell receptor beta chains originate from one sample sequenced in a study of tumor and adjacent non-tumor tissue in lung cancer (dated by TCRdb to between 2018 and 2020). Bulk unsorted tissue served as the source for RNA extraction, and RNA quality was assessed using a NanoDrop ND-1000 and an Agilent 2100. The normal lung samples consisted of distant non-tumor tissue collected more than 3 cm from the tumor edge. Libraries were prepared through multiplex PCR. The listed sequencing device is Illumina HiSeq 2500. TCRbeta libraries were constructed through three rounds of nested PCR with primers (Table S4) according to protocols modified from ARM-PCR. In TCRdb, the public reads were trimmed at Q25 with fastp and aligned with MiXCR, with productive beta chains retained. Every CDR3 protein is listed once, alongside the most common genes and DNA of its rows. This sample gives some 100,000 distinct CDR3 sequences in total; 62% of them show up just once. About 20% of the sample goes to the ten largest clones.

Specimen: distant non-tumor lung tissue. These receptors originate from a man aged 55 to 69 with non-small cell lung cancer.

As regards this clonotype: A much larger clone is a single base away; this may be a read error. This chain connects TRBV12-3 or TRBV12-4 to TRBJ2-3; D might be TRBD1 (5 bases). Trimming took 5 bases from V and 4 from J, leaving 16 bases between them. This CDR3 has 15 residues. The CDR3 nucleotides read TGTGCCAGCAGTAGTCAAAGGGGCCGCGCAGATACGCAGTATTTT. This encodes CASSSQRGRADTQYF.

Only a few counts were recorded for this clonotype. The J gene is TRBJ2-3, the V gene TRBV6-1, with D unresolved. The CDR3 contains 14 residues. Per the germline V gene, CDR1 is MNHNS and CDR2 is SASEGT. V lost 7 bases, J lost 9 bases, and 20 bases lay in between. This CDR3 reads CASKRMGTQITQYF. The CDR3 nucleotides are TGTGCCAGCAAGAGAATGGGAACACAGATAACGCAGTATTTT.

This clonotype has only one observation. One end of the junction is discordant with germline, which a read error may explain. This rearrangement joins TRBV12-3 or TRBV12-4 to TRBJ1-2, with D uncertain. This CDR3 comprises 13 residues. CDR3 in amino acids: CANSPRPNYDYTF. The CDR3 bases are TGTGCCAACAGTCCCCGACCAAACTATGACTACACGTTC.

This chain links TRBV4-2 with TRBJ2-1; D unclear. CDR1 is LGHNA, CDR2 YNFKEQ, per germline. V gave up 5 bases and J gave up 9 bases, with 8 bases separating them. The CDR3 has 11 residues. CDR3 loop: CASSSGFEQFF. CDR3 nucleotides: TGTGCCAGCAGCTCAGGATTTGAGCAGTTCTTC.

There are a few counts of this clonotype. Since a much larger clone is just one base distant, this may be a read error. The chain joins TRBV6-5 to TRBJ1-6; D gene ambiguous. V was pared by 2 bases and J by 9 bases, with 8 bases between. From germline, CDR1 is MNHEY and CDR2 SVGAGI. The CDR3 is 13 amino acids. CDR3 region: CASSYEEGSPLHF. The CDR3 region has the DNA TGTGCCAGCAGTTACGAAGAAGGTTCACCCCTCCACTTT.

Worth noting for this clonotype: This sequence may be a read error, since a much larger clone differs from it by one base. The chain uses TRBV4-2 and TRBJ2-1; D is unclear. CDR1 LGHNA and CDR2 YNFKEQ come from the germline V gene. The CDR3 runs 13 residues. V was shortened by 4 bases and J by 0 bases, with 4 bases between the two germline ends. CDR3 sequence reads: CASSRGSYNEQFF. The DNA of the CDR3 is TGTGCCAGCAGCCGAGGCTCCTACAATGAGCAGTTCTTC.

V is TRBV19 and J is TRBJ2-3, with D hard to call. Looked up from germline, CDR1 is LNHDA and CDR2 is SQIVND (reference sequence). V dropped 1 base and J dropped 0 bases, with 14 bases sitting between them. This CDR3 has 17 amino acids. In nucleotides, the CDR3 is TGTGCCAGTAGTATAGCATTTGGACCACCAAGCACAGATACGCAGTATTTT. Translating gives CASSIAFGPPSTDTQYF.

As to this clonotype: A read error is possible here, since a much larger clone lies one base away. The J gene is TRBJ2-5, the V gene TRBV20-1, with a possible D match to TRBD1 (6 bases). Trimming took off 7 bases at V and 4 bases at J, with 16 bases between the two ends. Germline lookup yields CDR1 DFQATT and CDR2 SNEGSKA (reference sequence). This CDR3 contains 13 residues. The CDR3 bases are TGCAGTGGAAGGGACAAGGGGAGAGAGACCCAGTACTTC. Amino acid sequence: CSGRDKGRETQYF.

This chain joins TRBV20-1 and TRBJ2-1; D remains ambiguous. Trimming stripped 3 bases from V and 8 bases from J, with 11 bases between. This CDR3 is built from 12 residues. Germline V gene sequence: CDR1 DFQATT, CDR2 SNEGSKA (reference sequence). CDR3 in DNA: TGCAGTGCTAGGGGTGACCTGGATGAGCAGTTCTTC. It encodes CSARGDLDEQFF.

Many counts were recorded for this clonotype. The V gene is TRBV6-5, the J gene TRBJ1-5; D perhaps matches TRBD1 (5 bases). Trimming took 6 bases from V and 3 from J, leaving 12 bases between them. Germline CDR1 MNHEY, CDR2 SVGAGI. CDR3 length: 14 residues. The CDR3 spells CASRSRATNQPQHF. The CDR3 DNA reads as TGTGCCAGCAGAAGCAGGGCTACCAATCAGCCCCAGCATTTT.

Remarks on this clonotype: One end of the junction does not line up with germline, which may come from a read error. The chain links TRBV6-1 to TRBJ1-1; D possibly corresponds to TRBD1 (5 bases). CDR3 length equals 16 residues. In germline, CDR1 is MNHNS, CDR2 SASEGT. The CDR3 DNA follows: TGTACCAGCAGTGAAGCGAAAGGGGACTGGGGCACTGAAGCTTTCTTT. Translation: CTSSEAKGDWGTEAFF.

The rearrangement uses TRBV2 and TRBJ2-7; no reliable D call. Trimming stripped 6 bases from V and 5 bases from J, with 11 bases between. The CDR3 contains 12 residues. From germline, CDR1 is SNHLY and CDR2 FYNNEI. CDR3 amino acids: CASSASSNEQYF. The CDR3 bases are TGTGCCAGCAGCGCTAGTAGCAACGAGCAGTACTTC.

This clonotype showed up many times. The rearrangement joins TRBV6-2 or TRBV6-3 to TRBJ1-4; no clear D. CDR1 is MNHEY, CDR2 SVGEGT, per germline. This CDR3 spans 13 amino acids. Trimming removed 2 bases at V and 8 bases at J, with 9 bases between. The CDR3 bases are TGTGCCAGCAGTTACGAGAGGGAGGAAAAACTGTTTTTT. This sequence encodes CASSYEREEKLFF.

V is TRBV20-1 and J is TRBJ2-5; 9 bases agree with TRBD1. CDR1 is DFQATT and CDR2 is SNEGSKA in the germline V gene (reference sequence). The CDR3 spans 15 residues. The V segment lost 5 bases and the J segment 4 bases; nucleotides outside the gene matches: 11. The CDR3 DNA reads TGCAGTGCTCGCCGTCGAGGACAGGGGAGAGAGACCCAGTACTTC. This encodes CSARRRGQGRETQYF.

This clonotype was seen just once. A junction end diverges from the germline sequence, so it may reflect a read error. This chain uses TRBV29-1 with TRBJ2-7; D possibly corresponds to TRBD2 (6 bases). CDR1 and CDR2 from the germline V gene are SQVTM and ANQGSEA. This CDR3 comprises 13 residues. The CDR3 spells CTVRRGGSYEQYF. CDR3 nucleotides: TGCACCGTTCGGAGGGGAGGTTCCTACGAGCAGTACTTC.

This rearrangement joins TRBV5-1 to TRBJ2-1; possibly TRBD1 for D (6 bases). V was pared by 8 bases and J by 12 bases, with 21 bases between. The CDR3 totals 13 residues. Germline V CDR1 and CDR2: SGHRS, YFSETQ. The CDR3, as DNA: TGCGCCAGTAGCCCTTTAGGGGGTTACGGGCAGTTCTTC. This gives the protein CASSPLGGYGQFF.

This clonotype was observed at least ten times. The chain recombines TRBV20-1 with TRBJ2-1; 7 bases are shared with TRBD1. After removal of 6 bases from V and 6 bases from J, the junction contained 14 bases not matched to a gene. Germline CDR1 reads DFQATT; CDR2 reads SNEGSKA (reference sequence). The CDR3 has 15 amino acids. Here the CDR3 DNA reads TGCAGTGCCGAAGATAAGGGGGCGCCCGGCAATGAGCAGTTCTTC. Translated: CSAEDKGAPGNEQFF.

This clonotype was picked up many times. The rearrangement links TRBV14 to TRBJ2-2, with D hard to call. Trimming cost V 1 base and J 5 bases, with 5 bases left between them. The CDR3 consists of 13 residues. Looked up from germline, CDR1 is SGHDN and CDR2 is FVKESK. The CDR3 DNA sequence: TGTGCCAGCAGCCAAGCCGGGACCGGGGAGCTGTTTTTT. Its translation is CASSQAGTGELFF.

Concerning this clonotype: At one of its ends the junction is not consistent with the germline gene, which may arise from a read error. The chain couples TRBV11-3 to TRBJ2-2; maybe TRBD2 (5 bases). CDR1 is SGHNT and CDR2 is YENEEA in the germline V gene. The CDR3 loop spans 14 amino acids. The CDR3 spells CGSSPEELTGELFF. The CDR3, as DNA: TGTGGCAGTAGCCCCGAGGAGCTCACCGGGGAGCTTTTTTTT.

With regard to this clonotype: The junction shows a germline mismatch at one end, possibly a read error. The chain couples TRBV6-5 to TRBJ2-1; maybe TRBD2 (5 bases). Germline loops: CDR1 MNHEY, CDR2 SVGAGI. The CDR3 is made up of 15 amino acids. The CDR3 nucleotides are TGTGCCAGCAGTTTTGTAGCGTGGTCTTCCAATGAGCAGTCCTTC. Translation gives CASSFVAWSSNEQSF.

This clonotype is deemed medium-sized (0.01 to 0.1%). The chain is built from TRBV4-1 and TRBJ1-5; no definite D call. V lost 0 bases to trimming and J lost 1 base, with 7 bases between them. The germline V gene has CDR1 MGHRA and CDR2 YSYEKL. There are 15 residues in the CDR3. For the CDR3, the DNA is TGCGCCAGCAGCCAAGACGCGGGAAGCAATCAGCCCCAGCATTTT. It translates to CASSQDAGSNQPQHF.

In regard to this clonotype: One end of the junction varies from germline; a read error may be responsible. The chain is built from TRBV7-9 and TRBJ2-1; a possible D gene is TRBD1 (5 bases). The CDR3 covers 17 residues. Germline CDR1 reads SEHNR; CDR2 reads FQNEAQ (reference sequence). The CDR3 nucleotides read TGTGCCAGCAGCTTAGTAGGGCAGGGCGATCACTACAATGAGCAGAACTTC. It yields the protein CASSLVGQGDHYNEQNF.

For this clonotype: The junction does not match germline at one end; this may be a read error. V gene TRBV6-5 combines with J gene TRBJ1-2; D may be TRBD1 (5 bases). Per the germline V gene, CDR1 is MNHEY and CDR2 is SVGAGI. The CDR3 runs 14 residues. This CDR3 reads CANSYRGGKYGYTF. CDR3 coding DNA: TGTGCCAACAGTTACCGGGGCGGGAAGTATGGCTACACCTTC.

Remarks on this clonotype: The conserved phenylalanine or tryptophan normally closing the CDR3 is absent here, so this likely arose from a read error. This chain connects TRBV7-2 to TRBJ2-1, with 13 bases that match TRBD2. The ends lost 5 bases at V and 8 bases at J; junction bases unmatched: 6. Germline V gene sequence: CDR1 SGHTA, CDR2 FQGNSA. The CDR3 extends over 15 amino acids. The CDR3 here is CASSRGLAGNYEQFY. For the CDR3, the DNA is TGTGCCAGCAGCCGGGGACTAGCGGGAAACTATGAGCAGTTCTAC.